The 5 T cell receptor beta chains given below trace back to one sample, sequenced in a study of blood T cell repertoires in COVID-19. TCRdb's table, derived via immunoSEQ multiplex PCR, lists solely in-frame clones and lacks some. The sample carries about 110,000 clones, roughly 85% recorded once. Sequencing was done on a sample of peripheral blood. All receptors come from a human donor in a cohort sampled during active COVID-19.

The table lists this clone with a count of one. V is TRBV18 and J is TRBJ2-7; D is undetermined. The CDR3 is 12 amino acids. Trimming left V 0 bases short and J 2 bases short, with 2 bases between. Germline V gene data show CDR1 as KGHSH and CDR2 as LQKENI. In DNA form, the CDR3 reads TGTGCCAGCTCACCACCCACCTACGAGCAGTACTTC. Translation gives CASSPPTYEQYF.

This chain joins TRBV19 and TRBJ1-1, with D perhaps matching TRBD1 (5 bases). CDR1 is LNHDA and CDR2 is SQIVND in the germline V gene (reference sequence). The CDR3 has 12 amino acids. The ends were cut back, 7 bases at V and 2 bases at J, with 8 bases in the middle. CDR3 sequence: CASMTANTEAFF. Here the CDR3 DNA reads TGTGCCAGTATGACAGCAAACACTGAAGCTTTCTTT.

This clone has only a few counts. The chain links TRBV7-3 to TRBJ1-1; the D is unclear. The CDR3 loop spans 14 amino acids. V dropped 6 bases and J dropped 3 bases, with 14 bases sitting between them. CDR1 is SGHTA and CDR2 is FQGTGA in the germline V gene. The CDR3 DNA is TGTGCCAGCAGTCTAAGGGTGAGGGACACTGAAGCTTTCTTT. Protein product: CASSLRVRDTEAFF.

This rearrangement joins TRBV5-3 to TRBJ2-7, with 9 bases lining up with TRBD1. TRBV5-3 is an open reading frame, and its role is uncertain. V dropped 3 bases and J dropped 2; count of bases not matched to a gene: 15. The CDR3 extends over 18 amino acids. In DNA form, the CDR3 reads TGTGCCAGAAGCTCGAGACAGGGACAGGGCGATCTACCCTACGAGCAGTACTTC. Its protein is CARSSRQGQGDLPYEQYF.

The chain joins TRBV11-2 to TRBJ1-1, with D maybe TRBD1 (6 bases). Germline V gene sequence: CDR1 SGHAT, CDR2 FQNNGV. CDR3 length: 14 residues. Trimming stripped 0 bases from V and 5 bases from J, with 10 bases between. CDR3 in DNA: TGTGCCAGCAGCTTAGAGAGGGGGTCGACTGAAGCTTTCTTT. Residues: CASSLERGSTEAFF.